The 11 T cell receptor beta chains reported below all come from one sample, sequenced in a study of cytomegalovirus exposure and HLA in healthy donors. With 60 Vbeta and 13 Jbeta primers, the PCR was carried out. Libraries were prepared by immunoSEQ multiplex PCR; TCRdb keeps only in-frame clonotypes and omits some of them. There are 200,000 or so clones in the sample, with less than 0.9% held by the top ten. The sequenced material came from PBMCs. These receptors were obtained from a boy younger than 18 in good health and CMV-seronegative.

J is TRBJ2-1 and V is TRBV30; 8 positions agree with TRBD2. The junction had 7 bases not matched to a gene; V was cut back by 1 base and J by 2 bases. The germline V gene encodes CDR1 GTSNPN and CDR2 SVGIG (reference sequence). The CDR3 has 16 amino acids. CDR3 residues: CAWSDPGGPAYNEQFF. In DNA, the CDR3 is TGTGCCTGGAGTGATCCGGGGGGGCCGGCCTACAATGAGCAGTTCTTC. The full variable domain, in which reference TRBV30 and TRBJ2-1 provide the parts outside the CDR3, is SQTIHQWPATLVQPVGSPLSLECTVEGTSNPNLYWYRQAAGRGLQLLFYSVGIGQISSEVPQNLSASRPQDRQFILSSKKLLLSDSGFYLCAWSDPGGPAYNEQFFGPGTRLTVL.

The chain carries TRBV5-1 and TRBJ1-1; 9 bases agree with TRBD1. This CDR3 is 18 amino acids long. V lost 1 base and J lost 1; bases outside the gene matches: 11. Germline V lookup: CDR1 SGHRS, CDR2 YFSETQ. The CDR3 region has the DNA TGCGCCAGCAGCTTGTCCCTTAAAACGACAGGGGGGAACACTGAAGCTTTCTTT. It is translated as CASSLSLKTTGGNTEAFF.

J is TRBJ2-1 and V is TRBV29-1; 7 bases align to TRBD2. After removal of 1 base from V and 10 bases from J, the junction contained 10 bases not matched to a gene. The CDR3 loop spans 14 amino acids. CDR1 SQVTM and CDR2 ANQGSEA come from the germline V gene. As DNA, the CDR3 is TGCAGCGTTGAAGGAAGTTTCGGGGGGTACGAGCAGTTCTTC. Its translation: CSVEGSFGGYEQFF.

J is TRBJ2-1 and V is TRBV4-2, with 12 bases fitting TRBD2. With 4 bases clipped from V and 6 bases from J, the junction kept 13 bases outside the gene matches. Germline CDR1 LGHNA, CDR2 YNFKEQ. The CDR3 is 18 amino acids. In DNA form, the CDR3 reads TGTGCCAGCAGCCGGGCATCGGCTAGCGGGGGGGCCGGCAATGAGCAGTTCTTC. Protein product: CASSRASASGGAGNEQFF.

The chain couples TRBV28 to TRBJ1-1; TRBD1 might be the D (5 bases). The V end was cut by 3 bases, the J end by 1 base, with 6 bases between. The CDR3 length is 13 residues. CDR1 is MDHEN, CDR2 SYDVKM, per germline. Here the CDR3 reads CASSFQGNTEAFF. CDR3 DNA sequence: TGTGCCAGCAGTTTCCAGGGGAACACTGAAGCTTTCTTT.

This chain uses TRBV11-2 with TRBJ2-7, with 7 bases lining up with TRBD1. This CDR3 spans 14 amino acids. J gave up 0 bases and V 4 bases, and 3 bases lay outside the gene matches. Germline lookup yields CDR1 SGHAT and CDR2 FQNNGV. The CDR3 DNA sequence: TGTGCCAGCAGCTCACAGGGGTTCTCCTACGAGCAGTACTTC. As protein: CASSSQGFSYEQYF.

The chain couples TRBV10-2 to TRBJ1-4; D is undetermined. The V end lost 5 bases, the J end lost 0 bases, and 13 bases lay between the germline ends. This CDR3 spans 16 amino acids. Germline CDR1 WSHSY, CDR2 SAAADI. CDR3 sequence (DNA): TGCGCCAGCAGTACCGGGAGCCCCACAACTAATGAAAAACTGTTTTTT. Its protein product is CASSTGSPTTNEKLFF.

The chain links TRBV10-1 to TRBJ2-3, with a weak D call TRBD2 (6 bases). Trimming removed 4 bases at V and 5 bases at J, with 16 bases between. The CDR3 covers 15 residues. Germline CDR1 WNHNN, CDR2 SYGVQD (reference sequence). CDR3 protein: CASSVLAVGGDTQYF. DNA of the CDR3: TGCGCCAGCAGTGTACTAGCAGTTGGTGGAGATACGCAGTATTTT.

The chain carries TRBV7-6 and TRBJ2-1, with D possibly TRBD1 on 7 matching bases. Trimming took 1 base from V and 4 from J, leaving 11 bases between them. The CDR3 has 15 residues. Germline loops: CDR1 SGHVS, CDR2 FNYEAQ. CDR3 sequence: CASSLGQGGYNEQFF. In nucleotides, the CDR3 is TGTGCCAGCAGCTTAGGGCAGGGGGGTTACAATGAGCAGTTCTTC.

This sequence joins TRBV9 and TRBJ2-1; TRBD2 matches at 14 bases. J gave up 7 bases and V 3 bases, and 6 bases lay outside the gene matches. The CDR3 is 16 amino acids. CDR1 is SGDLS and CDR2 is YYNGEE in the germline V gene. The CDR3 nucleotides read TGTGCCAGCAGCGGGACTAGCGGGGGGCCCGGGAATGAGCAGTTCTTC. Translation: CASSGTSGGPGNEQFF.

Here the CDR3 DNA reads TGTGCCAGCAGCTTAACGGAGGCAGGCTCTGGCTACACCTTC. Protein product: CASSLTEAGSGYTF. This sequence joins TRBV7-8 and TRBJ1-2; the D is unclear. Trimming shortened V by 2 bases and J by 7 bases, and 14 bases separated the two germline ends. This CDR3 contains 14 residues. Germline assignment: CDR1 SGHVS and CDR2 FQNEAQ.